This paragraph covers one TCR beta chain sequence. Its antigen is unidentified. The data belong to a study of cytomegalovirus exposure and HLA in healthy donors. Libraries were prepared by immunoSEQ multiplex PCR; TCRdb keeps only in-frame clonotypes and omits some of them. The sample records 300,000 to 450,000 clones, 70% to 90% being singletons. The donors were part of the validation cohort, which consisted of some 120 subjects and was separate from the first cohort of 666 subjects. The CDR3 is made up of 14 amino acids. Germline CDR1 reads MNHEY; CDR2 reads SMNVEV (reference sequence). Trimming took 3 bases from V and 3 from J, leaving 8 bases between them. Study-level results: Within the 90 to 150 validation repertoires, first-cohort TCR clusters tended to co-occur, according to a later analysis. In vitro assays verified that a few CMV-associated chains recognized CMV antigens specifically. There were some 150 TCR beta chains listed as cytomegalovirus-associated.

The sample comprised PBMCs. This clonotype originated in a woman younger than 30 in good health and CMV-seronegative. The V and J genes are TRBV27 and TRBJ1-4; D ambiguous. The CDR3 region is CASSFWGANEKLFF. The CDR3, as DNA: TGTGCCAGCAGTTTTTGGGGAGCTAATGAAAAACTGTTTTTT.